Listed here are 12 T cell receptor beta chains from one sample, sequenced in a study of early T cells in non-severe SARS-CoV-2 infection. Each CDR3 protein is one row after TCRdb ran MiXCR on the 5' RACE reads. Of tens of thousands of distinct CDR3 sequences detected, 4.5% to 6% appear once; the ten largest clones hold roughly 5%. The sequenced material came from whole blood. These receptor sequences come from an adult who was a healthcare worker with PCR-confirmed SARS-CoV-2 infection or an uninfected control (not recorded which).

This clonotype has a count of ten or more. This sequence joins TRBV3-1 and TRBJ2-5; no definite D call. V was clipped by 0 bases and J by 0 bases, with 14 bases between them. CDR3 length: 17 amino acids. Germline lookup yields CDR1 LGHDT and CDR2 YNNKEL (reference sequence). The CDR3 loop is CASSQDAPVFYQETQYF. CDR3 coding DNA: TGTGCCAGCAGCCAAGATGCTCCGGTTTTCTACCAAGAGACCCAGTACTTC.

V and J are TRBV7-8 and TRBJ2-2; 9 bases line up with TRBD1. This CDR3 has 15 amino acids. Germline V gene lookup returns CDR1 SGHVS and CDR2 FQNEAQ. V dropped 4 bases and J dropped 5; count of bases not matched to a gene: 5. The DNA for the CDR3 is TGTGCCAGCAGCTCACAGGGGGCGCTTACCGGGGAGCTGTTTTTT. It is translated as CASSSQGALTGELFF.

This clonotype was counted ten times or more. The chain is built from TRBV24-1 and TRBJ2-5; TRBD1 agrees at 8 bases. The CDR3 loop spans 15 amino acids. The V and J ends lost 3 bases and 5 bases, in that order; junction bases with no gene match: 7. The germline CDR1 and CDR2 sequences are KGHDR and SFDVKD. DNA of the CDR3: TGTGCCACCAGTGATCCGACAGGGGTCCAGGAGACCCAGTACTTC. Protein product: CATSDPTGVQETQYF.

This clonotype has a count of ten or more. This rearrangement joins TRBV7-2 to TRBJ1-5; 7 nucleotides agree with TRBD1. Trimming removed 5 bases from V and 5 bases from J; junction bases left unmatched: 9. Looked up from germline, CDR1 is SGHTA and CDR2 is FQGNSA. The length of the CDR3 is 15 residues. CDR3: CASSKQTGRDQPQHF. CDR3 sequence (DNA): TGTGCCAGCAGCAAGCAGACAGGGAGAGATCAGCCCCAGCATTTT. The whole variable domain, filled in from reference TRBV7-2 and TRBJ1-5, reads GAGVSQSPSNKVTEKGKDVELRCDPISGHTALYWYRQSLGQGLEFLIYFQGNSAPDKSGLPSDRFSAERTGGSVSTLTIQRTQQEDSAVYLCASSKQTGRDQPQHFGDGTRLSIL.

This clonotype was detected ten times or more. The chain combines TRBV18 with TRBJ2-7; D assignment may be TRBD1 or TRBD2 (5 bases each). In germline, CDR1 is KGHSH, CDR2 LQKENI. The CDR3 has 15 residues. V lost 3 bases and J lost 1, with 13 bases in between. The CDR3 region has the DNA TGTGCCAGCTCACCTTTCCGGGACGGATCCTACGAGCAGTACGTC. Translation: CASSPFRDGSYEQYV.

A few counts support this clonotype. The rearrangement uses TRBV6-5 and TRBJ1-1; possible D gene TRBD1, 5 bases. CDR1 is MNHEY, CDR2 SVGAGI, per germline. The CDR3 runs to 12 residues. With 5 bases removed from V and 3 bases from J, the gap between germline ends came to 7 bases. The CDR3 spells CASSRGDTEAFF. The CDR3 nucleotides read TGTGCCAGCAGTAGGGGAGACACTGAAGCTTTCTTT.

This clonotype occurred many times. This chain links TRBV24-1 with TRBJ2-3; the D call may be TRBD1 or TRBD2 (5 bases each). In germline, CDR1 is KGHDR, CDR2 SFDVKD. This CDR3 has 14 residues. V shed 9 bases and J shed 1 base, with 13 bases lying between them. The CDR3 reads CATGQGGRTDTQYF. The CDR3, as DNA: TGTGCCACCGGACAAGGCGGGCGCACAGATACGCAGTATTTT.

The V and J genes are TRBV11-2 and TRBJ2-4; 9 bases line up with TRBD1. The germline CDR1 and CDR2 sequences are SGHAT and FQNNGV. The junction had 11 bases not matched to a gene; V was cut back by 5 bases and J by 3 bases. This CDR3 comprises 17 residues. CDR3 sequence reads: CASSPRTGGIDKNIQYF. In DNA, the CDR3 is TGTGCCAGCAGCCCGAGAACAGGGGGCATCGACAAAAACATTCAGTACTTC. Full variable domain (missing parts from reference TRBV11-2 and TRBJ2-4): EAGVAQSPRYKIIEKRQSVAFWCNPISGHATLYWYQQILGQGPKLLIQFQNNGVVDDSQLPKDRFSAERLKGVDSTLKIQPAKLEDSAVYLCASSPRTGGIDKNIQYFGAGTRLSVL.

This clonotype was found many times. The CDR3 reads CASSLDASPTEQYF. CDR3 sequence (DNA): TGTGCCAGCAGCTTAGATGCCAGTCCCACCGAGCAGTACTTC. This rearrangement joins TRBV11-2 to TRBJ2-7; no definite D call. This CDR3 spans 14 amino acids. CDR1 is SGHAT, CDR2 FQNNGV, per germline. V lost 0 bases, J lost 6 bases, and 12 bases lay in between.

This clonotype was observed many times. The chain has TRBV11-2 and TRBJ2-1; 10 bases align to TRBD1. This CDR3 is 17 amino acids long. The V gene's germline CDR1 is SGHAT and CDR2 FQNNGV. The V segment lost 0 bases and the J segment 4 bases; nucleotides outside the gene matches: 6. Here the CDR3 reads CASSLDLGQGDYNEQFF. Written as DNA, the CDR3 is TGTGCCAGCAGCTTAGATCTAGGACAGGGGGATTACAATGAGCAGTTCTTC.

This clonotype was detected ten times or more. This chain joins TRBV5-1 and TRBJ2-5; no firm D call. V shed 4 bases and J shed 2 bases, with 3 bases lying between them. This CDR3 has 11 amino acids. Germline V lookup: CDR1 SGHRS, CDR2 YFSETQ. The CDR3: CASSQQETQYF. In DNA, the CDR3 is TGCGCCAGCAGCCAGCAAGAGACCCAGTACTTC.

This clonotype was detected ten times or more. The chain is built from TRBV10-1 and TRBJ2-1; perhaps TRBD1 as D (6 bases). Trimming shortened V by 2 bases and J by 7 bases, and 18 bases separated the two germline ends. Per germline, CDR1 WNHNN and CDR2 SYGVQD (reference sequence). The CDR3 is made up of 16 amino acids. The CDR3 region has the DNA TGCGCCAGCAGTGAGAGGAGTTTACAGGGCCCAAATGAGCAGTTCTTC. Its protein is CASSERSLQGPNEQFF.